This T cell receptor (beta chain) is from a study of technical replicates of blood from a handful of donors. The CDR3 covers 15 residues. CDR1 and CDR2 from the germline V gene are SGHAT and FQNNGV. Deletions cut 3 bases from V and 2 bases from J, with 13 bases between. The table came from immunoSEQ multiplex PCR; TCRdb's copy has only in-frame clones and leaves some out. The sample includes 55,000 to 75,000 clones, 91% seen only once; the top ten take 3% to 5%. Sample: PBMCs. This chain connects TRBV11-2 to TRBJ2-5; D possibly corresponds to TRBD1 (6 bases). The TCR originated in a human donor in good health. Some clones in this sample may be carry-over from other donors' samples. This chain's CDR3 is CASSLRGSFQETQYF. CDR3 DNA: TGTGCCAGCAGCTTGAGGGGGAGCTTTCAAGAGACCCAGTACTTC.